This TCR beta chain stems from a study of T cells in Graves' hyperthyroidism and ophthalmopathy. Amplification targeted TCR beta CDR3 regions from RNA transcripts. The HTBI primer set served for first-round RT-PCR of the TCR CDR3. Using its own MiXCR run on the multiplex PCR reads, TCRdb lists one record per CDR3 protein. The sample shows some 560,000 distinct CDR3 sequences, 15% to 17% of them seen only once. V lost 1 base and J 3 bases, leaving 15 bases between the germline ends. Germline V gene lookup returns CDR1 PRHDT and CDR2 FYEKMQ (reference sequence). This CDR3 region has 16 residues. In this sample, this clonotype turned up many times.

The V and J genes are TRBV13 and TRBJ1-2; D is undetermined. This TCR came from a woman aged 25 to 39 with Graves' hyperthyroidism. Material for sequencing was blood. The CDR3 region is CASSLEVDNTYYGYTF. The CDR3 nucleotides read TGTGCCAGCAGCTTAGAGGTCGACAACACCTACTATGGCTACACCTTC.